The clone carrying this T cell receptor (beta chain) has only a few counts. What it recognizes is unknown. The record originates from a study of T cell repertoires in cytomegalovirus infection. Whole-study context: From public TCR beta signatures came an indication of both CMV infection and matching HLA type. Whole-study results and caveats: Carriage of CMV together with the relevant HLA was identifiable through cumulative public TCR beta family frequency. Across the ex vivo response, the dominant clonotypes were HLA-C-restricted CMV-specific TCR beta clonotypes.

TCRdb used MiXCR to reprocess the reads, holding one entry per CDR3 protein. This repertoire shows 350,000 to 450,000 distinct CDR3 sequences, around 18% found once; its top ten account for 8.7%. The receptor was derived from a human donor in good health (CMV status not recorded). Some clones in this sample may be carry-over from other donors' samples. The sample consisted of PBMCs.

CDR3 nucleotide sequence: TGTGCCAGTAGTATGGCCGGGACGGCGTACTCTGGAAACACCATATATTTT. Amino acids: CASSMAGTAYSGNTIYF. The rearrangement uses TRBV19 and TRBJ1-3; maybe TRBD1 (5 bases). This CDR3 comprises 17 residues. The germline V gene encodes CDR1 LNHDA and CDR2 SQIVND (reference sequence). V gave up 3 bases and J gave up 0 bases, with 15 bases separating them.